Sequencing of this T cell receptor (beta chain) was carried out in a study of T cell responses to AZD1222 COVID-19 vaccine. Overall study findings and caveats: The sample set comprised mostly white British donors with more females, and clonal diversity was possibly underestimated. Without day 14 samples, only post-peak T cell repertoires were studied. Spike regions recognized by vaccine-associated CD4 TCRs spanned the protein, led by 160-218 and 743-854.

The CDR3 totals 14 residues. Germline CDR1 and CDR2: MDHEN and SYDVKM. V lost 5 bases and J lost 9, with 17 bases in between. Profiled with immunoSEQ multiplex PCR; TCRdb holds only in-frame clones, not every one. The sample shows approximately 150,000 clones, more than 85% of them seen only once. A note on this clone: Its matching antigen is unknown.

This specimen consisted of peripheral blood, obtained on day 0 of AZD1222 vaccination. The TCR was taken from an adult in good health. The V call is TRBV28, the J call TRBJ1-5; D remains unclear. The CDR3 sequence: CASSQRGLTRPQHF. The CDR3 DNA follows: TGTGCCAGCAGTCAACGGGGTCTCACTCGGCCCCAGCATTTT.